This T cell receptor (beta chain) was profiled in a study of CD8+ T cells in alopecia areata. Described treatment: oral pan-JAK inhibitor, 5-10 mg twice daily. Extracted from the samples, RNA was reverse transcribed into cDNA to serve as the sequencing template. Repertoires were generated with immunoSEQ multiplex PCR, while TCRdb's copy carries only in-frame clones and drops some. The table has a few hundred thousand clones, around two fifths seen once. Germline V gene data show CDR1 as SGHAT and CDR2 as FQNNGV. The CDR3 length is 15 residues. Trimming at V came to 5 bases and at J to 5 bases, leaving 9 bases not matched to a gene.

The TCR originated in a human donor with alopecia areata. The sequencing used CD4+ T cells sorted from blood, collected around week 34, from a patient treated with tofacitinib. This chain uses TRBV11-2 with TRBJ2-5; TRBD2 agrees at 9 bases. CDR3 sequence (DNA): TGTGCCAGCAGCGCCCCCGGGACTAGCTGGGAGACCCAGTACTTC. Its translation is CASSAPGTSWETQYF. The whole variable domain, filled in from reference TRBV11-2 and TRBJ2-5, reads EAGVAQSPRYKIIEKRQSVAFWCNPISGHATLYWYQQILGQGPKLLIQFQNNGVVDDSQLPKDRFSAERLKGVDSTLKIQPAKLEDSAVYLCASSAPGTSWETQYFGPGTRLLVL.